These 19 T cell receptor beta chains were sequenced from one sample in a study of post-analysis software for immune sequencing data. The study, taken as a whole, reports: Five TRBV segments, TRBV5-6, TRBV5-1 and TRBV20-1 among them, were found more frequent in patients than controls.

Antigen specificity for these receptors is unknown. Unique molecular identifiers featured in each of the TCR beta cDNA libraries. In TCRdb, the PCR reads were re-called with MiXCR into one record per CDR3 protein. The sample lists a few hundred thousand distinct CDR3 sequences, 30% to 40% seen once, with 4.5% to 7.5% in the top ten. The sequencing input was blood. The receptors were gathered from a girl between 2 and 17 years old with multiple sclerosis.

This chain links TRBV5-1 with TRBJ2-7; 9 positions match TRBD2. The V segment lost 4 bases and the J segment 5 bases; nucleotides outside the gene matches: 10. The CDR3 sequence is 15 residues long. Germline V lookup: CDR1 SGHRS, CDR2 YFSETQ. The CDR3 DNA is TGCGCCAGCAGCCCGGCGGGAGGGGGGTTCGACGAGCAGTACTTC. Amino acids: CASSPAGGGFDEQYF.

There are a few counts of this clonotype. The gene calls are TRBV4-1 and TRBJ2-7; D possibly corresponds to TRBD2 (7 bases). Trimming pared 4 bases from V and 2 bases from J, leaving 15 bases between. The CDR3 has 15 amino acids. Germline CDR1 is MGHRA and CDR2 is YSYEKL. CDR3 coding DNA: TGCGCCAGCAGCCCCCTTAAAGGGGGGGCCTACGAGCAGTACTTC. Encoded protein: CASSPLKGGAYEQYF.

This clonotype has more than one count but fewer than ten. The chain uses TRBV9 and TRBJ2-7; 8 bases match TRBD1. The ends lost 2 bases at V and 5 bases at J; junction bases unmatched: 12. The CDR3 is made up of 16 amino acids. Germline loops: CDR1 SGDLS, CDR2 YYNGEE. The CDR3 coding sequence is TGTGCCAGCAGCGTCAATACAGGGGGGATTTTAAACGAGCAGTACTTC. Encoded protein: CASSVNTGGILNEQYF.

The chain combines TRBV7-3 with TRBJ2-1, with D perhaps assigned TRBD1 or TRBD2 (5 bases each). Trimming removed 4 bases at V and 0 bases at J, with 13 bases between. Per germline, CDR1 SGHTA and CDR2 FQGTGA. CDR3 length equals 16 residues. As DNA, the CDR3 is TGTGCCAGCAGCTCCTCCGGGACCGTCTCCTACAATGAGCAGTTCTTC. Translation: CASSSSGTVSYNEQFF.

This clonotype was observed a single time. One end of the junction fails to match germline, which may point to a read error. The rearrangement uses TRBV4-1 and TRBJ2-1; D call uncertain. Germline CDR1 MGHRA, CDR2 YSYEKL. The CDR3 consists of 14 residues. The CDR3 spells CASSQLDLGNGQFF. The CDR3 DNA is TGCGCCAGCAGCCAATTAGATCTGGGCAATGGGCAGTTCTTC.

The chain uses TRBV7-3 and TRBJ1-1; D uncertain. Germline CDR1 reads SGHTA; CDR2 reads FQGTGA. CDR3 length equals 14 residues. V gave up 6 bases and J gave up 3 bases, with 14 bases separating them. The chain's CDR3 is CASRESGRDTEAFF. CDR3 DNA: TGTGCCAGCAGGGAGTCGGGGAGAGACACTGAAGCTTTCTTT.

DNA for the CDR3: TGTGCCAGCAGACACTTCCAAGAGACCCAGTACTTC. Amino acids: CASRHFQETQYF. The J gene is TRBJ2-5, the V gene TRBV12-3 or TRBV12-4; D is unresolved. V lost 6 bases and J 1 base, leaving 6 bases between the germline ends. CDR3 length equals 12 residues.

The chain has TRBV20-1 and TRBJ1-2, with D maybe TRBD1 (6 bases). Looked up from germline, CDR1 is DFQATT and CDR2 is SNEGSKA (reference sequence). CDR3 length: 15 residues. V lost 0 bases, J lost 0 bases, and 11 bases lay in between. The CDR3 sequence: CSARETRTANYGYTF. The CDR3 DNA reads TGCAGTGCTAGAGAGACGCGGACAGCTAACTATGGCTACACCTTC.

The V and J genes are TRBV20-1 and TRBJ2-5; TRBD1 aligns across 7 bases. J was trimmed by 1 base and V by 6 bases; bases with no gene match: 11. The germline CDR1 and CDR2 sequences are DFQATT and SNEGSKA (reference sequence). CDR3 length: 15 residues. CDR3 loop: CSALPWDSSQETQYF. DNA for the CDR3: TGCAGTGCCCTACCCTGGGACAGCTCCCAAGAGACCCAGTACTTC.

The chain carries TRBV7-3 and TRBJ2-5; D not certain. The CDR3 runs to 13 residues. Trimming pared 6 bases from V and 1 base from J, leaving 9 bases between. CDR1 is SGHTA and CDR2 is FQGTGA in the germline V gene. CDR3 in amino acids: CASSYLGQETQYF. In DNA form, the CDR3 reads TGTGCCAGCAGTTACCTGGGCCAAGAGACCCAGTACTTC. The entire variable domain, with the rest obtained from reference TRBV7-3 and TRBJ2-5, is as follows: GAGVSQTPSNKVTEKGKYVELRCDPISGHTALYWYRQSLGQGPEFLIYFQGTGAADDSGLPNDRFFAVRPEGSVSTLKIQRTERGDSAVYLCASSYLGQETQYFGPGTRLLVL.

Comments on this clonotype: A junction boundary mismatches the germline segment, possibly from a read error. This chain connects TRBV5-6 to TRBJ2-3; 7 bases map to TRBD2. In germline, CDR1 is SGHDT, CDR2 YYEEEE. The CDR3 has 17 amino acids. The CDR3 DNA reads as TGTGCCAGCAGCCAGAGGCTACTAGCGAGGGAAAGGAATACGCGGTATTTT. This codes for CASSQRLLARERNTRYF.

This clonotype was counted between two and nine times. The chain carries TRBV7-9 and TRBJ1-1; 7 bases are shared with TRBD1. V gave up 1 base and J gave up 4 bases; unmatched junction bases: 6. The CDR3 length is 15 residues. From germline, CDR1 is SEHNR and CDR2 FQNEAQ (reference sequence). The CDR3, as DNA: TGTGCCAGCAGCTTAGTGAGGGGGCCGGGCACTGAAGCTTTCTTT. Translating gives CASSLVRGPGTEAFF.

The DNA of the CDR3 is TGTGCCAGCAGCCAAGATGGGCTAGCGGGAGGTGAGCAGTTCTTC. Residues: CASSQDGLAGGEQFF. V and J are TRBV14 and TRBJ2-1; TRBD2 matches at 11 bases. V lost 0 bases to trimming and J lost 9 bases; unmatched junction nucleotides: 4. The CDR3 runs 15 residues. Germline V gives CDR1 SGHDN, CDR2 FVKESK.

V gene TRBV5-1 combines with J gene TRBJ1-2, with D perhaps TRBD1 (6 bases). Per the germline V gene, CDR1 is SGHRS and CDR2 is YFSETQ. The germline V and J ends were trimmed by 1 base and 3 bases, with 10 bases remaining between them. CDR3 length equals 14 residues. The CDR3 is CASSLYGGYYGYTF. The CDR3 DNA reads TGCGCCAGCAGCTTGTACGGGGGCTACTATGGCTACACCTTC. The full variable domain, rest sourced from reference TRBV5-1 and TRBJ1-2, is KAGVTQTPRYLIKTRGQQVTLSCSPISGHRSVSWYQQTPGQGLQFLFEYFSETQRNKGNFPGRFSGRQFSNSRSEMNVSTLELGDSALYLCASSLYGGYYGYTFGSGTRLTVV.

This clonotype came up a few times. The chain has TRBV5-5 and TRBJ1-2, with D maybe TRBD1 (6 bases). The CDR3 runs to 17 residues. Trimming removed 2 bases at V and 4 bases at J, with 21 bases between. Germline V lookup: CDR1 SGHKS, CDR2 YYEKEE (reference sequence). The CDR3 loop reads CASSFGLLGAQVYGYTF. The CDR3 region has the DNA TGTGCCAGCAGCTTTGGGTTGTTGGGGGCGCAGGTCTATGGCTACACCTTC.

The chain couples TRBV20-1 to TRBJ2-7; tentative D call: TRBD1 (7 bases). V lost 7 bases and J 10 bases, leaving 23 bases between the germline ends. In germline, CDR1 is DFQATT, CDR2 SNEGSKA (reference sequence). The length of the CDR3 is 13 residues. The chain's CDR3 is CSVTDGGQGGQYF. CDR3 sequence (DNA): TGCAGTGTCACGGACGGGGGACAAGGGGGCCAGTACTTC.

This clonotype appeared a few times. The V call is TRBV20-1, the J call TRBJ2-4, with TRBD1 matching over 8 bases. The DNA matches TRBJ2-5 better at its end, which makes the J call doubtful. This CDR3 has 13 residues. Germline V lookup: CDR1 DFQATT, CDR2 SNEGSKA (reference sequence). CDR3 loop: CSATQGDQETQYF. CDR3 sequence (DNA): TGCAGTGCTACACAGGGGGACCAAGAGACCCAGTACTTC.

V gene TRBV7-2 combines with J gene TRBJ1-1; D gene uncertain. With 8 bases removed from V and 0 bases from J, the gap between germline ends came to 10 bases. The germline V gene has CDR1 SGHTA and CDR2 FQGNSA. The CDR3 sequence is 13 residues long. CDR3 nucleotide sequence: TGTGCCAGCGAGAGAGGGCTGAACACTGAAGCTTTCTTT. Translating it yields CASERGLNTEAFF.

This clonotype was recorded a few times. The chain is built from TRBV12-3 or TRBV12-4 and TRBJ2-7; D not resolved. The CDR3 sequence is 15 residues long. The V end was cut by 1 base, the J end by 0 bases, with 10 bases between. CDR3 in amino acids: CASSLGTALSYEQYF. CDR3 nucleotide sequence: TGTGCCAGCAGTTTAGGCACAGCCCTCTCCTACGAGCAGTACTTC.